This entry features one T cell receptor (beta chain) sequence. Its antigen is unidentified. The data were taken from a study of T cell responses to AZD1222 COVID-19 vaccine. Study-level points and caveats: Within unmutated variant regions lay the reported targets of nearly half of spike-specific TCRs. Clonal diversity may have been underestimated in mostly white British donors.

The protocol was immunoSEQ multiplex PCR, while the TCRdb copy is restricted to in-frame clones and leaves out a portion. The sample holds 150,000 to 180,000 clones; about nine tenths are singletons and the top ten take roughly 9.7%. This CDR3 is 12 amino acids long. V shed 4 bases and J shed 3 bases, with 4 bases lying between them. The sequence was collected from an adult who received the AZD1222 COVID-19 vaccine. The source material was peripheral blood, sampled 28 days after the second AZD1222 dose. J is TRBJ1-5 and V is TRBV12-3 or TRBV12-4, with unresolved D. The CDR3 sequence: CASSSTNQPQHF. CDR3 DNA: TGTGCCAGCAGTTCGACCAATCAGCCCCAGCATTTT.